Each of the 28 T cell receptor beta chains below was sequenced from the same sample in a study of T cell clonotyping in hematopoietic cell transplantation. Profiled with immunoSEQ multiplex PCR; TCRdb holds only in-frame clones, not every one. The sample consists of 15,000 to 20,000 clones, around 66% of them appearing once. The source material was PBMCs, sampled 30 days after allogeneic stem cell transplant. The receptor source for this set is a male patient aged 50 to 60 who had an allogeneic stem cell transplant from an unrelated donor, so T cells may come from the graft donor. Some clones in this sample may be carry-over from other donors' samples.

The chain carries TRBV28 and TRBJ1-1; D remains unclear. The CDR3 has 15 residues. The V and J ends lost 5 bases and 6 bases respectively, with 19 bases between them. The germline CDR1 and CDR2 sequences are MDHEN and SYDVKM. CDR3 sequence (DNA): TGTGCCAGCAGTCCAGCCTCGGGGTGGTCGGCTGAAGCTTTCTTT. The encoded protein is CASSPASGWSAEAFF.

The chain carries TRBV6-8 and TRBJ1-1, with a weak D call TRBD1 (6 bases). V dropped 6 bases and J dropped 3 bases, with 11 bases sitting between them. The CDR3 runs 13 residues. Germline-derived CDR1 and CDR2 are MNHGY and SAAAGT. The CDR3 bases are TGTGCCAGCAGGAGGACAGAATACACTGAAGCTTTCTTT. It translates to CASRRTEYTEAFF.

The V and J genes are TRBV28 and TRBJ2-3; D perhaps matches TRBD1 (5 bases). Deletions cut 5 bases from V and 2 bases from J, with 11 bases between. The CDR3 is 14 amino acids. The germline gives CDR1 MDHEN, CDR2 SYDVKM. The CDR3 protein is CASSPDSLTDTQYF. CDR3 sequence (DNA): TGTGCCAGCAGTCCCGACAGCCTCACAGATACGCAGTATTTT.

The chain carries TRBV14 and TRBJ2-5; no clear D. Judging by the DNA end, TRBJ2-7 fits better; the J call may be wrong. Germline V gene data show CDR1 as SGHDN and CDR2 as FVKESK. This CDR3 spans 11 amino acids. DNA for the CDR3: TGTGCCAGCAGCCACCTCTACGAGCAGTACTTC. Translation gives CASSHLYEQYF.

The chain couples TRBV28 to TRBJ1-4; 7 nucleotides agree with TRBD1. Unmatched junction bases numbered 6, after V lost 5 bases and J lost 3 bases. Germline loops: CDR1 MDHEN, CDR2 SYDVKM. This CDR3 comprises 15 residues. For the CDR3, the DNA is TGTGCCAGCAGTCGATCAGGGGGACCTAATGAAAAACTGTTTTTT. It translates to CASSRSGGPNEKLFF.

The CDR3, as DNA: TGTGCCAGCAGCCTATCTAACACGGCTGGGGCCAACGTCCTGACTTTC. Residues: CASSLSNTAGANVLTF. The V and J genes are TRBV4-2 and TRBJ2-6; D gene uncertain. The CDR3 is made up of 16 amino acids. Germline V gene sequence: CDR1 LGHNA, CDR2 YNFKEQ. Trimming took off 4 bases at V and 2 bases at J, with 12 bases between the two ends.

This chain links TRBV7-6 with TRBJ1-5; D unresolved. Germline lookup yields CDR1 SGHVS and CDR2 FNYEAQ. The CDR3 contains 12 residues. Trimming took 7 bases from V and 7 from J, leaving 11 bases between them. CDR3 protein: CASIDLGQPQHF. DNA of the CDR3: TGTGCCAGCATAGACCTGGGGCAGCCCCAGCATTTT.

The chain carries TRBV30 and TRBJ1-1; D is possibly TRBD1 (5 bases). There are 14 residues in the CDR3. The V gene's germline CDR1 is GTSNPN and CDR2 SVGIG (reference sequence). Trimming cost V 3 bases and J 7 bases, with 18 bases left between them. In DNA form, the CDR3 reads TGTGCCTGGAGACGCCTAATTACAGGATTTGAAGCTTTCTTT. Protein: CAWRRLITGFEAFF.

The rearrangement uses TRBV5-4 and TRBJ2-1; 8 bases match TRBD1. With 4 bases clipped from V and 0 bases from J, the junction kept 3 bases outside the gene matches. This CDR3 comprises 15 residues. Germline CDR1 and CDR2: SGHNT and YYREEE (reference sequence). For the CDR3, the DNA is TGTGCCAGCAGCACCGGACAGGGCTCCTACAATGAGCAGTTCTTC. Amino acids: CASSTGQGSYNEQFF. The full variable domain, completed using reference TRBV5-4 and TRBJ2-1, is ETGVTQSPTHLIKTRGQQVTLRCSSQSGHNTVSWYQQALGQGPQFIFQYYREEENGRGNFPPRFSGLQFPNYSSELNVNALELDDSALYLCASSTGQGSYNEQFFGPGTRLTVL.

The gene calls are TRBV6-7 and TRBJ2-5, with 8 bases aligning to TRBD1. TRBV6-7 is annotated as an ORF whose role is uncertain. The CDR3 is 14 amino acids. Trimming at V came to 6 bases and at J to 7 bases, leaving 10 bases not matched to a gene. The CDR3 loop reads CASSPGQGTGTQYF. The CDR3 nucleotides read TGTGCCAGCAGCCCAGGACAGGGCACGGGGACCCAGTACTTC.

There are a few counts of this clone. The rearrangement joins TRBV13 to TRBJ2-7, with 7 bases aligning to TRBD1. Trimming took 5 bases from V and 2 from J; bases not matched to a gene: 3. The germline CDR1 and CDR2 sequences are PRHDT and FYEKMQ (reference sequence). The CDR3 runs to 13 residues. The CDR3 coding sequence is TGTGCCAGCAGCGACAGGGATACCTACGAGCAGTACTTC. It is translated as CASSDRDTYEQYF.

This rearrangement joins TRBV6-5 to TRBJ2-5, with unresolved D. Germline V CDR1 and CDR2: MNHEY, SVGAGI. Trimming pared 6 bases from V and 2 bases from J, leaving 10 bases between. The CDR3 consists of 13 residues. For the CDR3, the DNA is TGTGCCAGCAGAAACCGGGCACAAGAGACCCAGTACTTC. This gives the protein CASRNRAQETQYF.

A few counts support this clone. The chain uses TRBV2 and TRBJ1-1, with a weak D call TRBD1 (5 bases). V lost 6 bases and J lost 3, with 11 bases in between. CDR1 SNHLY and CDR2 FYNNEI come from the germline V gene. The CDR3 runs 13 residues. CDR3 loop: CASSEGRHTEAFF. The CDR3 nucleotides are TGTGCCAGCAGCGAGGGGCGACACACTGAAGCTTTCTTT.

The chain carries TRBV28 and TRBJ2-7; TRBD1 is a possible D gene (7 bases). Deletions cut 5 bases from V and 0 bases from J, with 17 bases between. In germline, CDR1 is MDHEN, CDR2 SYDVKM. The CDR3 sequence is 16 residues long. The CDR3 is CASSPGEGQVSYEQYF. As DNA, the CDR3 is TGTGCCAGCAGTCCGGGGGAAGGACAGGTCTCCTACGAGCAGTACTTC. Combining the CDR3 with reference TRBV28 and TRBJ2-7 gives the whole variable domain DVKVTQSSRYLVKRTGEKVFLECVQDMDHENMFWYRQDPGLGLRLIYFSYDVKMKEKGDIPEGYSVSREKKERFSLILESASTNQTSMYLCASSPGEGQVSYEQYFGPGTRLTVT.

As regards this clone: One base separates it from a far larger clone, so it is likely a read error. This chain connects TRBV25-1 to TRBJ1-2; D not certain. Germline lookup yields CDR1 MGHDK and CDR2 SYGVNS. V was pared by 3 bases and J by 7 bases, with 15 bases between. The CDR3 is 14 residues long. CDR3 protein: CASSELESVFGYTF. The CDR3 DNA reads as TGTGCCAGCAGTGAGCTCGAGTCGGTATTTGGCTACACCTTC.

This clone occurred once. The chain joins TRBV14 to TRBJ1-6; D is undetermined. The CDR3 has 16 residues. Germline V gene data show CDR1 as SGHDN and CDR2 as FVKESK. With 4 bases removed from V and 7 bases from J, the gap between germline ends came to 17 bases. The CDR3 DNA sequence: TGTGCCAGCAGCCGAGCCCCAGGCCCGGGGAATTCACCCCTCCACTTT. Protein: CASSRAPGPGNSPLHF.

This chain uses TRBV6-6 with TRBJ2-7; D not resolved. V was pared by 3 bases and J by 5 bases, with 20 bases between. Per the germline V gene, CDR1 is MNHNY and CDR2 is SVGAGI (reference sequence). The CDR3 has 16 amino acids. CDR3 nucleotides: TGTGCCAGCAGTTATGCGGCCCTGACGAGCCTTCACGAGCAGTACTTC. It translates to CASSYAALTSLHEQYF.

The gene calls are TRBV29-1 and TRBJ2-5; no firm D call. The CDR3 contains 11 residues. Germline assignment: CDR1 SQVTM and CDR2 ANQGSEA. V was cut by 4 bases and J by 9 bases, with 12 bases left in between. CDR3 sequence: CSVGSQQAQYF. The CDR3 region has the DNA TGCAGCGTTGGATCTCAGCAGGCCCAGTACTTC.

The J gene is TRBJ2-3, the V gene TRBV30; 13 bases align to TRBD2. This CDR3 is 18 amino acids long. With V trimmed by 6 bases and J by 1 base, 13 bases remained unmatched. Looked up from germline, CDR1 is GTSNPN and CDR2 is SVGIG (reference sequence). CDR3 nucleotides: TGTGCCTGTAGGGGACTAGCGGGAAACGTTTTCCGCACAGATACGCAGTATTTT. Protein sequence: CACRGLAGNVFRTDTQYF.

This clone was seen once. This chain connects TRBV6-4 to TRBJ2-2; maybe TRBD2 (5 bases). With 6 bases removed from V and 4 bases from J, the gap between germline ends came to 15 bases. CDR1 and CDR2 (germline): MRHNA, SNTAGT. The CDR3 has 15 residues. In DNA form, the CDR3 reads TGTGCCAGCAGCGCGGCACGGAGGAGCACCGGGGAGCTGTTTTTT. As protein: CASSAARRSTGELFF.

This clone is medium-sized in the sample. V is TRBV5-6 and J is TRBJ2-7, with D tentatively TRBD2 (7 bases). With 4 bases removed from V and 2 bases from J, the gap between germline ends came to 16 bases. There are 15 residues in the CDR3. In germline, CDR1 is SGHDT, CDR2 YYEEEE. The DNA of the CDR3 is TGTGCCAGCAGCGGGGGGGAGGGGGAACCCTACGAGCAGTACTTC. Its translation is CASSGGEGEPYEQYF.

There are a few counts of this clone. The chain couples TRBV20-1 to TRBJ1-5; D is ambiguous. Per germline, CDR1 DFQATT and CDR2 SNEGSKA (reference sequence). This CDR3 contains 11 residues. The ends were cut back, 3 bases at V and 6 bases at J, with 6 bases in the middle. The CDR3: CSASKGQPQHF. The CDR3 nucleotides read TGCAGTGCTAGTAAGGGTCAGCCCCAGCATTTT.

This clone was counted once. The chain recombines TRBV30 with TRBJ1-1; D not certain. CDR1 and CDR2 from the germline V gene are GTSNPN and SVGIG (reference sequence). This CDR3 contains 16 residues. V lost 3 bases to trimming and J lost 0 bases, with 17 bases between them. The CDR3 sequence is CAWRRQDLLMNTEAFF. DNA for the CDR3: TGTGCCTGGAGACGCCAGGATCTATTAATGAACACTGAAGCTTTCTTT.

The chain joins TRBV9 to TRBJ2-3, with D uncertain. The germline V gene has CDR1 SGDLS and CDR2 YYNGEE. With 0 bases removed from V and 1 base from J, the gap between germline ends came to 9 bases. The CDR3 consists of 15 residues. The CDR3 DNA follows: TGTGCCAGCAGCGTAGGTAGTTGGGGCACAGATACGCAGTATTTT. Protein: CASSVGSWGTDTQYF.

This clone was found a few times. CDR3 sequence: CASTGTALGEQFF. The CDR3 DNA is TGTGCCAGCACCGGGACTGCGCTCGGTGAGCAGTTCTTC. The gene calls are TRBV2 and TRBJ2-1, with a weak D call TRBD2 (6 bases). Germline V gives CDR1 SNHLY, CDR2 FYNNEI. Trimming shortened V by 7 bases and J by 9 bases, and 16 bases separated the two germline ends. The CDR3 totals 13 residues.

This clone turned up a few times. This chain uses TRBV6-5 with TRBJ1-1, with D hard to call. V lost 2 bases and J lost 0, with 10 bases in between. Germline lookup yields CDR1 MNHEY and CDR2 SVGAGI. The CDR3 is made up of 15 amino acids. The CDR3, as DNA: TGTGCCAGCAGTTACCGGTCCACGATGAACACTGAAGCTTTCTTT. Protein sequence: CASSYRSTMNTEAFF.

CDR3 DNA sequence: TGCAGCGTTGCCCAGGGCGGGGATTCACCCCTCCACTTT. The encoded protein is CSVAQGGDSPLHF. The V and J genes are TRBV29-1 and TRBJ1-6; D perhaps matches TRBD1 (5 bases). Germline V gene lookup returns CDR1 SQVTM and CDR2 ANQGSEA. This CDR3 is built from 13 residues. V was cut by 4 bases and J by 8 bases, with 12 bases left in between.

The chain carries TRBV6-6 and TRBJ1-6, with unresolved D. The V gene lost 6 bases and the J gene lost 0 bases, with 6 bases spanning the gap. The CDR3 extends over 14 amino acids. The V gene's germline CDR1 is MNHNY and CDR2 SVGAGI (reference sequence). Here the CDR3 reads CASSGSSYNSPLHF. The CDR3, as DNA: TGTGCCAGCAGCGGCAGCTCCTATAATTCACCCCTCCACTTT.